The rows below give T cell receptor beta chains drawn from one sample of a study of shared clonotypes between healthy human individuals. Produced via immunoSEQ multiplex PCR; TCRdb's table is partial and in-frame only. The sample consists of roughly 1,500,000 clones, about 98.5% of them appearing once. Material: naive CD4+ T cells sorted from blood. The source of these receptors is a young man in good health. Both conserved end residues are part of each CDR3. The D gene is left open where the match is weak.

j_gene,v_gene,d_gene,CDR3nt,CDR3aa
TRBJ2-3,TRBV7-2,.,TGTGCCAGCAGCTTAGTAGGGATATTTAGCACAGATACGCAGTATTTT,CASSLVGIFSTDTQYF
TRBJ2-5,TRBV5-4,TRBD2,TGTGCCAGCAGCTTGGCCCTAGCGGGAGAGACCCAGTACTTC,CASSLALAGETQYF
TRBJ2-5,TRBV23-1,TRBD1,TGCGCCAGCAGTCACCGAAACCCCGGGACAGACCAAGAGACCCAGTACTTC,CASSHRNPGTDQETQYF
TRBJ2-6,TRBV6-4,TRBD2,TGTGCCAGCAAAGGAACTAGCGACGTCCTGACTTTC,CASKGTSDVLTF
TRBJ1-3,TRBV2,.,TGTGCCAGCGAGCGGGGCTCTGGAAACACCATATATTTT,CASERGSGNTIYF
TRBJ2-3,TRBV15,.,TGTGCCACCAGCGATCCCTACTTGTCAGATACGCAGTATTTT,CATSDPYLSDTQYF
TRBJ1-3,TRBV11-2,.,TGTGCCAGCAGCCCAGATATCTCTGGAAACACCATATATTTT,CASSPDISGNTIYF
TRBJ2-3,TRBV7-2,TRBD1,TGTGCCAGCAGCCCCCGACAGGGTGGTACAGATACGCAGTATTTT,CASSPRQGGTDTQYF
TRBJ1-5,TRBV30,.,TGTGCCTGGAGTGTATTTACTTTGGGGCCCCAGCATTTT,CAWSVFTLGPQHF
TRBJ2-7,TRBV9,.,TGTGCCAGCAGCGTAGGAAGCGCTACATCCTACGAGCAGTACTTC,CASSVGSATSYEQYF
TRBJ2-1,TRBV6-1,.,TGTGCCAGCAGTGAAGCGGGGGCAGGCTACAATGAGCAGTTCTTC,CASSEAGAGYNEQFF
TRBJ1-3,TRBV7-6,.,TGTGCCAGCAGCTTAGCGGGCAGTAGCTTCTCTGGAAACACCATATATTTT,CASSLAGSSFSGNTIYF
TRBJ2-6,TRBV5-1,.,TGCGCCAGCAGCTTGGAACTCCACTCTGGGGCCAACGTCCTGACTTTC,CASSLELHSGANVLTF
TRBJ1-2,TRBV5-8,.,TGTGCCAGCAGCTTTGCCGTCTATGGCTACACCTTC,CASSFAVYGYTF
TRBJ2-7,TRBV19,.,TGTGCCAGTAGTACAGAGCGCTATGGGACTTCCAACGAGCAGTACTTC,CASSTERYGTSNEQYF
TRBJ2-7,TRBV15,.,TGTGCCACCAGCTTACGCGGACTGAAAGGCGAGCAGTACTTC,CATSLRGLKGEQYF
TRBJ1-4,TRBV6-5,.,TGTGCCAGCAGTTACTCGATATGGGGAGAAGATGAAAAACTGTTTTTT,CASSYSIWGEDEKLFF
TRBJ2-7,TRBV7-8,TRBD2,TGTGCCAGCAGCTTAGTGATCAGGACTAGCGATCCCTACGAGCAGTACTTC,CASSLVIRTSDPYEQYF
TRBJ2-3,TRBV2,.,TGTGCCAGCAGTGAGGGGGGATCCACAGATACGCAGTATTTT,CASSEGGSTDTQYF
TRBJ1-1,TRBV7-2,.,TGTGCCAGCAGCTTGGCACAGAACACTGAAGCTTTCTTT,CASSLAQNTEAFF
TRBJ2-1,TRBV27,.,TGTGCCAGCAGTCCGACTTTACTTGCGGGGGCTTACAATGAGCAGTTCTTC,CASSPTLLAGAYNEQFF
TRBJ1-5,TRBV29-1,.,TGCAGCGTGGGAGGGGCTAATCAGCCCCAGCATTTT,CSVGGANQPQHF
TRBJ2-5,TRBV11-2,.,TGTGCCAGCAGCTTAGAGGCAGTTTTGGAGACCCAGTACTTC,CASSLEAVLETQYF
TRBJ2-5,TRBV5-1,.,TGCGCCAGCAGCTTGGCCGGGGCGGGACGGGAGACCCAGTACTTC,CASSLAGAGRETQYF
TRBJ2-7,TRBV6-1,TRBD1,TGTGCCAGCAGTCCCCGGGACAGGGGAAGCTACGAGCAGTACTTC,CASSPRDRGSYEQYF
TRBJ2-1,TRBV27,.,TGTGCCAGCGAGACCACAAATCCAAAAAGACCGGAATTCTTC,CASETTNPKRPEFF
TRBJ2-7,TRBV13,TRBD1,TGTGCCAGCAGCTTAGCTCGGACAGGGGGCTCCGAGCAGTACTTC,CASSLARTGGSEQYF
TRBJ2-1,TRBV7-2,.,TGTGCCAGCAGCTTCCGACCGGTCTATGAGCAGTTCTTC,CASSFRPVYEQFF
TRBJ2-7,TRBV18,TRBD1,TGTGCCAGCTCACCATTGGCGACAGGGGGCTACGAGCAGTACTTC,CASSPLATGGYEQYF